This TCR beta chain stems from a study of blood T cell repertoires in COVID-19. Assignment of participants to cohorts was predicated upon participant-reported clinical history. Trimming cost V 6 bases and J 4 bases, with 14 bases left between them. Germline lookup yields CDR1 PRHDT and CDR2 FYEKMQ (reference sequence). There are 14 residues in the CDR3. As originally analysed: Amplification of reference gene primers provided the estimated nucleated cell counts. Generated by immunoSEQ multiplex PCR, the TCRdb table keeps only in-frame clones and is missing some. The V and J calls and clone size are taken from that table; D and trimming were inferred from the DNA. The sample carries a few hundred thousand clones, around four fifths recorded once.

The V gene is TRBV13, the J gene TRBJ2-3; D is unclear. The clonotype was recovered from a woman aged 45-65 years who had recovered from COVID-19. The sample consisted of PBMCs or T cells enriched from blood (not recorded which). The CDR3 bases are TGTGCCAGCAGTACGGGTCGGTTTGCAGATACGCAGTATTTT. Translation: CASSTGRFADTQYF.